What follows describes a single T cell receptor (beta chain). The sample comes from a study of blood T cell repertoires in COVID-19. Study-level background: Samples came from the United States, Italy and Spain, spanning acute and convalescent COVID-19. T cells, B-cell-depleted T cells, or PBMCs supplied cDNA or gDNA.

Authors' methods: Reference gene primer amplification gave nucleated cell count estimates. Sequencing was performed with immunoSEQ multiplex PCR; in TCRdb, only in-frame clones are kept and a portion is missing. That table furnishes V, J and clone size, whereas the DNA furnished D and trimming. Counted here are 95,000 to 150,000 clones, approximately 90% occurring once; the ten biggest clones make up about 4.5%. Germline lookup yields CDR1 GTSNPN and CDR2 SVGIG (reference sequence). J gave up 4 bases and V 1 base, and 6 bases lay outside the gene matches. This CDR3 has 14 amino acids. The TCR originated in a man aged 35 to 55 with acute or convalescent COVID-19. Material for sequencing was peripheral blood. The chain recombines TRBV30 with TRBJ1-2, with 7 nucleotides matching TRBD1. The CDR3 nucleotides are TGTGCCTGGAGTGGAACAGGGGACATCTATGGCTACACCTTC. Residues: CAWSGTGDIYGYTF.